This T cell receptor (beta chain) derives from a study of early T cells in non-severe SARS-CoV-2 infection. For the study at large: Investigators sequenced bulk RNA drawn from unsorted whole blood, and chains remained unpaired.

This clonotype was seen at least ten times. Its antigen is unknown. Unique molecular identifiers were affixed to single, distinct cDNA molecules. TCRdb reprocessed the 5' RACE reads with MiXCR, giving one entry per CDR3 protein. The sample contains about 60,000 distinct CDR3 sequences, almost 9.5% of which appear only once. This CDR3 has 17 amino acids. Germline V gene lookup returns CDR1 KGHDR and CDR2 SFDVKD. V lost 2 bases and J lost 2; bases outside the gene matches: 8. General study points: Clonotype matching in VDJdb favored anti-spike CD8 responses and did not capture private and CD4 specificities.

The chain combines TRBV24-1 with TRBJ2-5, with 9 nucleotides matching TRBD1. Sequences were obtained from whole blood. The source is an adult who was a healthcare worker with PCR-confirmed SARS-CoV-2 infection or an uninfected control (not recorded which). The chain's CDR3 is CATSDSWTGEEQETQYF. The DNA for the CDR3 is TGTGCCACCAGTGATTCCTGGACAGGGGAAGAACAAGAGACCCAGTACTTC.